This T cell receptor (beta chain) was observed in a study of beta chain features in type 1 diabetes. Germline CDR1 reads GTSNPN; CDR2 reads SVGIG (reference sequence). V lost 0 bases to trimming and J lost 5 bases; unmatched junction nucleotides: 7. The CDR3 is 15 amino acids. Expressed TCRB transcripts were sequenced, since all the RNA that had been isolated was reverse transcribed. Repertoires were generated with immunoSEQ multiplex PCR, while TCRdb's copy carries only in-frame clones and drops some. The sample includes about 260,000 clones, approximately 70% of them seen just once. This clonotype originated in a man younger than 40 in good health. Sample: naive CD4+ T cells from blood. The chain recombines TRBV30 with TRBJ2-1; 7 nucleotides agree with TRBD2. The CDR3 DNA reads TGTGCCTGGAGTGTACGAGGGAGGGGTGACAATGAGCAGTTCTTC. Protein sequence: CAWSVRGRGDNEQFF.